These 14 T cell receptor beta chains were sequenced from one sample in a study of tissue T cells after allogeneic stem cell transplantation. Libraries were prepared by immunoSEQ multiplex PCR; TCRdb keeps only in-frame clonotypes and omits some of them. The repertoire includes over 4,500 clones, about 42% of them detected once, and 22% sits in the top ten. The time point was: mouse harvest day 14 after allogeneic transplant. Each mouse received 10^7 T-cell-depleted marrow cells plus 10^6 splenic CD5+ T cells by tail vein. Material for sequencing was gut tissue. These receptors were taken from a female BALB/c mouse given C57BL/6 T cells with graft-versus-host disease after an allogeneic hematopoietic cell transplant.

Turning to this clone: Gene and germline names: mouse. Read data end 1 residue before the CDR3 end; the end is taken from the germline J gene. The chain is built from TRBV16 and TRBJ2-3; D perhaps matches TRBD1 (6 bases). The CDR3 covers 16 residues. Trimming left V 0 bases short and J 0 bases short, with 10 bases between. Per germline, CDR1 SGHSA and CDR2 FRNQAP. CDR3 bases read: TGTGCAAGCAGCTTAGATGGGACAACTAGTGCAGAAACGCTGTAT. This gives the protein CASSLDGTTSAETLY. The CDR3 reads in full as CASSLDGTTSAETLYF.

This clone is termed medium-sized (0.01 to 0.1%). Germline and genes here are mouse. The CDR3 end lies 1 residue beyond the end of the read and is filled in from the germline J gene. The V and J genes are TRBV14 and TRBJ1-5; no firm D call. The germline V gene encodes CDR1 SGHDT and CDR2 FRDEAV. This CDR3 is built from 13 residues. Trimming shortened V by 2 bases and J by 1 base, and 4 bases separated the two germline ends. CDR3 in amino acids: CASSLTNNQAPLF. CDR3 DNA, as far as it was read: TGTGCCAGCAGTTTGACAAACAACCAGGCTCCGCTT. The full variable domain, with the rest looked up from reference TRBV14 and TRBJ1-5, is EAGVTQSPRYAVLQEGQAVSFWCDPISGHDTLYWYQQPRDQGPQLLVYFRDEAVIDNSQLPSDRFSAVRPKGTNSTLKIQSAKQGDTATYLCASSLTNNQAPLFGEGTRLSVL.

About this clone itself: Genes and germline are mouse. The read halts 1 residue ahead of the CDR3 end, with the missing end drawn from the germline J gene. Other DNA sequences in the same sample also yield this CDR3. The rearrangement joins TRBV12-1 to TRBJ2-4, with TRBD2 matching over 8 bases. The junction had 1 base not matched to a gene; V was cut back by 3 bases and J by 3 bases. From germline, CDR1 is SGHSN and CDR2 HYEKVE. The CDR3 runs 13 residues. CDR3 DNA (partial): TGTGCCAGCTCTGGGACTGGACAAAACACCTTGTAC. Amino acid sequence: CASSGTGQNTLY. The entire CDR3 protein is CASSGTGQNTLYF.

The sample holds a few counts of this clone. Any gene name here is a mouse gene name. With the read ending 1 residue before the CDR3 end, the germline J gene is used to fill in that end. This chain links TRBV29 with TRBJ2-7; 7 positions agree with TRBD2. There are 12 residues in the CDR3. J gave up 4 bases and V 6 bases, and 3 bases lay outside the gene matches. CDR1 and CDR2 (germline): MSHET, SYDVDS. The sequenced part of the CDR3 DNA is TGTGCTAGCAGACCGACTGGGTATGAACAGTAC. It translates to CASRPTGYEQY. The complete CDR3 protein is CASRPTGYEQYF.

Note on this clone: Gene names denote mouse genes. Sequencing ends 1 residue short of the CDR3 end; the germline J gene provides the rest. The J gene is TRBJ2-4, the V gene TRBV1; 7 nucleotides align to TRBD2. The V and J ends lost 3 bases and 5 bases, in that order; junction bases with no gene match: 5. Germline CDR1 and CDR2: NSQYPW and LRSPGD (reference sequence). This CDR3 has 14 amino acids. CDR3 sequence reads: CTCSAWGFGNTLYF. Partial CDR3 DNA: TGCACCTGCAGTGCCTGGGGGTTTGGAAACACCTTGTAC.

As for this clone: Here the gene names and germline are mouse. The read ends 1 residue shy of where the CDR3 ends; the end is completed using the germline J gene. The chain couples TRBV12-2 to TRBJ2-5, with D possibly TRBD2 on 6 matching bases. This CDR3 has 14 residues. CDR1 is SGHLS, CDR2 HYDKME, per germline. The V and J ends lost 0 bases and 2 bases respectively, with 8 bases between them. CDR3 region: CASSLLGIQDTQYF. The sequenced part of the CDR3 DNA is TGTGCCAGCTCTCTCCTGGGGATCCAAGACACCCAGTAC.

Remarks on this clone: Here the gene names and germline are mouse. From the germline J gene comes the end of the CDR3, since the read stops 1 residue before it. The rearrangement links TRBV15 to TRBJ2-7, with D perhaps being TRBD1 or TRBD2 (5 bases each). Germline V CDR1 and CDR2: SGHND, FRSKSL. Deletions cut 3 bases from V and 3 bases from J, with 9 bases between. The CDR3 totals 13 residues. The sequenced CDR3 bases are TGTGCCAGCAGTTTGAGGGGCCTCTATGAACAGTAC. This gives the protein CASSLRGLYEQY. The full-length CDR3 reads as CASSLRGLYEQYF.

Note on this clone: Genes and germline come from the mouse. The read terminates 1 residue before the CDR3 end, so the remaining end is supplied by the germline J gene. The chain recombines TRBV5 with TRBJ2-7; a possible D gene is TRBD2 (7 bases). The germline V and J ends were trimmed by 0 bases and 0 bases, with 15 bases remaining between them. Germline V gene data show CDR1 as LGHNA and CDR2 as YNLKQL (reference sequence). The CDR3 has 17 amino acids. The sequenced CDR3 bases are TGTGCCAGCAGCCAAGATGCTGGGGGCCTACTCTCCTATGAACAGTAC. As protein: CASSQDAGGLLSYEQY. The whole CDR3 protein is CASSQDAGGLLSYEQYF.

With respect to this clone: Mouse names are used for the genes. The read terminates 1 residue before the CDR3 end, so the remaining end is supplied by the germline J gene. The chain combines TRBV26 with TRBJ2-5; the match to TRBD2 covers 8 bases. This CDR3 is 14 amino acids long. Germline values: CDR1 KGHPV, CDR2 FQNQEV (reference sequence). Unmatched junction bases numbered 2, after V lost 4 bases and J lost 2 bases. Partial CDR3 DNA: TGTGCCAGCAGTCCCGGGACTGGCCAAGACACCCAGTAC. Translated: CASSPGTGQDTQY. The entire CDR3 is CASSPGTGQDTQYF.

Comments on this clone: These gene names are mouse names. The read comes to an end 1 residue before the CDR3 does, leaving the germline J gene to fill in the end. The rearrangement joins TRBV2 to TRBJ2-5; a possible D gene is TRBD2 (5 bases). The CDR3 is made up of 15 amino acids. Germline V gene data show CDR1 as LGHNA and CDR2 as YSYQKL. Trimming cost V 2 bases and J 0 bases, with 9 bases left between them. CDR3 in amino acids: CASSQSWVNQDTQYF. The part of the CDR3 DNA that was read is TGTGCCAGCAGCCAAAGCTGGGTTAACCAAGACACCCAGTAC.

This clone is labeled as large (0.1 to 1%). Genes and germline are mouse. The CDR3 is CASSRFVPPNERLFF. The covered CDR3 bases are TGTGCCAGCTCCCGTTTTGTACCTCCCAACGAAAGATTATTT. This chain joins TRBV12-1 and TRBJ1-4; D not certain. Read data end 1 residue before the CDR3 end; the end is taken from the germline J gene. Germline assignment: CDR1 SGHSN and CDR2 HYEKVE. Trimming took off 4 bases at V and 3 bases at J, with 14 bases between the two ends. The CDR3 consists of 15 residues.

This clone appeared a few times. Genes and germline are mouse. The sequence runs out 1 residue before the end of the CDR3; the remainder is reconstructed from the germline J gene. V is TRBV26 and J is TRBJ2-1, with TRBD2 matching 9 bases. The CDR3 runs 13 residues. Germline values: CDR1 KGHPV, CDR2 FQNQEV (reference sequence). V dropped 5 bases and J dropped 5; count of bases not matched to a gene: 1. The CDR3 bases that were read are TGTGCCAGCAGTGGGGACTGGGATGCTGAGCAGTTC. This sequence encodes CASSGDWDAEQF. The entire CDR3 reads CASSGDWDAEQFF.

Relative to its sample, this clone is medium-sized. Gene names and germline refer to mouse. The read ends 1 residue shy of where the CDR3 ends; the end is completed using the germline J gene. V gene TRBV3 combines with J gene TRBJ2-7, with 11 bases matching TRBD2. After removal of 1 base from V and 6 bases from J, the junction contained 2 bases not matched to a gene. Per the germline V gene, CDR1 is SNHLY and CDR2 is FYNGKV (reference sequence). The CDR3 runs 14 residues. The CDR3 region is CASSLVLGGLEQYF. Partial CDR3 DNA: TGTGCCAGCAGCTTAGTACTGGGGGGGCTTGAACAGTAC.

Details on this clone: All gene names here are mouse names. The read ends 1 residue early relative to the CDR3; the germline J gene fills the gap. V and J are TRBV26 and TRBJ2-3, with D perhaps matching TRBD1 (6 bases). CDR1 is KGHPV, CDR2 FQNQEV, per germline (reference sequence). The V gene lost 4 bases and the J gene lost 10 bases, with 21 bases spanning the gap. This CDR3 has 15 amino acids. CDR3 sequence: CASSPTGSMAAPLYF. The CDR3 bases that were read are TGTGCCAGCAGTCCCACAGGGTCTATGGCAGCGCCGCTGTAT.